This T cell receptor beta chain derives from a study of radiation and T cells in renal cell carcinoma. For the study at large: Nephrectomy followed 15 Gy stereotactic body radiation by 4 weeks. Study results and limitations: Top tumor clonotypes rose in blood 2 weeks post-radiation, then contracted.

Assay used: immunoSEQ multiplex PCR; TCRdb lists only in-frame clones, some missing. This repertoire shows about 130,000 clones, around 81% found once; its top ten account for 5% to 6.5%. The time point here: blood 2 weeks post-SBRT. Treatment: 15 Gy SBRT to primary tumor, nephrectomy 4 weeks later. After SBRT, blood was collected at 2 and 4 weeks, plus baseline. This clone appeared once. The antigen remains unidentified. With V trimmed by 4 bases and J by 5 bases, 4 bases remained unmatched. Germline V gives CDR1 SGDLS, CDR2 YYNGEE. The CDR3 consists of 14 residues. The genes are TRBV9 and TRBJ2-5, with 11 positions matching TRBD2. Sequencing was performed on blood, taken from a patient whose treatment included radiotherapy and nephrectomy. The TCR was taken from a man aged 50 or older with renal cell carcinoma. DNA for the CDR3: TGTGCCAGCAGCTATGGGACTAGCGGTGAGACCCAGTACTTC. Its protein product is CASSYGTSGETQYF. The whole variable domain, filled in from reference TRBV9 and TRBJ2-5, reads DSGVTQTPKHLITATGQRVTLRCSPRSGDLSVYWYQQSLDQGLQFLIQYYNGEERAKGNILERFSAQQFPDLHSELNLSSLELGDSALYFCASSYGTSGETQYFGPGTRLLVL.